This is a list of T cell receptor beta chains from one sample in a study of blood T cell repertoires in COVID-19. Clones were sequenced by immunoSEQ multiplex PCR, and TCRdb holds only the in-frame ones, with some missing. This table has 130,000 or so clones, 80% appearing once. Specimen: peripheral blood. The receptors were sampled from a human donor in a cohort sampled during active COVID-19. Each CDR3 is given with its conserved first and last residue. The D gene is left open where the match is weak. The listing skips clone size in some rows; elsewhere it reads once, few, many or a size class.

j_call	clone_size	d_call	v_call	cdr3_aa	cdr3_nt
TRBJ2-5	-	TRBD1	TRBV10-3	CAISTGTGVQETQYF	TGTGCCATCAGTACAGGGACAGGGGTACAAGAGACCCAGTACTTC
TRBJ1-4	-	TRBD1	TRBV5-1	CASSLATGSGEKLFF	TGCGCCAGCAGCTTGGCGACAGGGTCTGGAGAAAAACTGTTTTTT
TRBJ2-3	-	-	TRBV7-3	CASSPGTSTDTQYF	TGTGCCAGCAGCCCTGGGACTAGCACAGATACGCAGTATTTT
TRBJ1-5	once	-	TRBV7-8	CASSVKGQGTFSNQPQHF	TGTGCCAGCAGCGTAAAGGGACAAGGGACCTTCAGCAATCAGCCCCAGCATTTT
TRBJ1-5	-	TRBD1	TRBV15	CATSRVSSRGPFSNQPQHF	TGTGCCACCAGCAGAGTCTCGAGCAGGGGGCCATTTAGCAATCAGCCCCAGCATTTT
TRBJ2-7	-	TRBD2	TRBV5-1	CASSLGTSTYEQYF	TGCGCCAGCAGCTTGGGGACTAGTACCTACGAGCAGTACTTC
TRBJ2-5	-	TRBD1	TRBV6-2/TRBV6-3	CASSYPITGTGRDETQYF	TGTGCCAGCAGTTACCCAATTACCGGGACAGGGAGGGACGAGACCCAGTACTTC
TRBJ1-2	-	-	TRBV2	CASSDTPNYGYTF	TGTGCCAGCAGTGACACTCCTAACTATGGCTACACCTTC
TRBJ2-1	-	-	TRBV28	CASSLIRYNEQFF	TGTGCCAGCAGTTTAATTCGGTACAATGAGCAGTTCTTC
TRBJ1-2	-	TRBD1	TRBV12-3/TRBV12-4	CASRTSGGAHTF	TGTGCCAGCAGGACTTCAGGGGGAGCCCACACCTTC
TRBJ2-1	-	-	TRBV28	CASSTWDLSSYNEQFF	TGTGCCAGCAGTACGTGGGACTTGAGCTCCTACAATGAGCAGTTCTTC
TRBJ1-1	-	TRBD1	TRBV7-3	CASSPGQGVEAFF	TGTGCCAGCAGCCCAGGACAGGGAGTCGAAGCTTTCTTT
TRBJ2-5	-	-	TRBV7-8	CASSLGLSGVGVTQYF	TGTGCCAGCAGCTTAGGATTATCGGGGGTCGGAGTGACCCAGTACTTC
TRBJ1-3	-	-	TRBV29-1	CSVERTEPGNTIYF	TGCAGCGTTGAACGGACAGAACCTGGAAACACCATATATTTT
TRBJ2-1	once	-	TRBV9	CASSVMWGSNSYNEQFF	TGTGCCAGCAGCGTGATGTGGGGCTCCAACTCCTACAATGAGCAGTTCTTC
TRBJ2-7	-	-	TRBV10-2	CASSDPLEQYF	TGCGCCAGCAGTGATCCCCTCGAGCAGTACTTC
TRBJ1-3	-	-	TRBV7-9	CASRRYSGNTIYF	TGTGCCAGCAGGCGTTACTCTGGAAACACCATATATTTT
TRBJ1-6	-	TRBD1	TRBV18	CASSRSTGGNSPLHF	TGTGCCAGCTCACGATCGACAGGGGGGAATTCACCCCTCCACTTT
TRBJ2-2	few	-	TRBV4-2	CASSQEESAGELFF	TGTGCCAGCAGCCAAGAGGAGAGCGCCGGGGAGCTGTTTTTT
TRBJ2-5	-	TRBD1	TRBV4-1	CASSHWTGIQETQYF	TGCGCCAGCAGCCATTGGACAGGGATACAAGAGACCCAGTACTTC
TRBJ2-3	-	TRBD2	TRBV28	CASSLRGSLTDTQYF	TGTGCCAGCAGCCTGCGGGGGTCTTTAACAGATACGCAGTATTTT
TRBJ1-1	-	-	TRBV6-5	CASNKGGRSEAFF	TGTGCCAGCAACAAGGGGGGGCGGAGTGAAGCTTTCTTT
TRBJ2-1	-	-	TRBV19	CASSIRGAGLSYNEQFF	TGTGCCAGTAGTATACGCGGGGCGGGCCTCTCCTACAATGAGCAGTTCTTC
TRBJ1-5	-	TRBD1	TRBV6-2/TRBV6-3	CASSYSAGQGLSQPQHF	TGTGCCAGCAGTTACTCGGCGGGACAGGGATTATCTCAGCCCCAGCATTTT
TRBJ1-5	-	TRBD1	TRBV18	CASSPDRENQPQHF	TGTGCCAGCTCACCGGACAGGGAGAATCAGCCCCAGCATTTT
TRBJ1-4	-	-	TRBV3-1/TRBV3-2	CASSQGGVGATNEKLFF	TGTGCCAGCAGCCAAGGGGGGGTAGGGGCAACTAATGAAAAACTGTTTTTT
TRBJ1-4	-	-	TRBV6-5	CASSYSVGEEKLFF	TGTGCCAGCAGTTACTCGGTCGGGGAAGAAAAACTGTTTTTT
TRBJ1-4	few	TRBD1	TRBV29-1	CSVAGTAGGEKLFF	TGCAGCGTTGCTGGGACAGCCGGGGGTGAAAAACTGTTTTTT
TRBJ2-6	few	-	TRBV5-1	CASSPPGLPSGANVLTF	TGCGCCAGCAGCCCGCCGGGACTGCCCTCTGGGGCCAACGTCCTGACTTTC
TRBJ2-2	-	-	TRBV28	CASAGGGGNTGELFF	TGTGCCAGCGCTGGTGGGGGAGGAAACACCGGGGAGCTGTTTTTT
TRBJ2-2	-	TRBD2	TRBV5-1	CASSFGSGRYTGELFF	TGCGCCAGCAGCTTTGGCAGCGGGAGGTACACCGGGGAGCTGTTTTTT
TRBJ1-1	-	-	TRBV4-3	CASSQDGGAAEAFF	TGCGCCAGCAGCCAAGATGGGGGGGCTGCTGAAGCTTTCTTT
TRBJ1-3	-	TRBD1	TRBV30	CAWNPDRASGNTIYF	TGTGCCTGGAACCCGGACAGGGCCTCTGGAAACACCATATATTTT
TRBJ2-3	-	TRBD2	TRBV29-1	CSGGGGTQGGTDTQYF	TGCAGCGGGGGGGGTGGCACCCAGGGTGGCACAGATACGCAGTATTTT
TRBJ2-1	-	TRBD2	TRBV7-3	CASSLSIAGELNEQFF	TGTGCCAGCAGCTTAAGTATAGCGGGAGAATTGAATGAGCAGTTCTTC
TRBJ2-7	few	TRBD2	TRBV7-2	CASSLDPASLAGGSYEQYF	TGTGCCAGCAGCTTAGACCCCGCCAGCCTAGCGGGAGGGAGTTACGAGCAGTACTTC
TRBJ1-1	-	TRBD1	TRBV5-1	CASSPYTGTANTEAFF	TGCGCCAGCAGCCCATATACCGGGACAGCGAACACTGAAGCTTTCTTT
TRBJ2-7	-	-	TRBV4-3	CASSQELSDYEQYF	TGCGCCAGCAGCCAAGAACTGAGTGACTACGAGCAGTACTTC
TRBJ1-3	-	-	TRBV4-2	CASSPHGTGEGSGNTIYF	TGTGCCAGCAGCCCGCACGGGACGGGAGAGGGCTCTGGAAACACCATATATTTT
TRBJ2-1	-	-	TRBV19	CASSIFGGEQFF	TGTGCCAGTAGTATCTTCGGGGGTGAGCAGTTCTTC
TRBJ2-7	-	-	TRBV11-2	CASSGRSRTAENYEQYF	TGTGCCAGCAGCGGCCGTAGTCGGACAGCCGAAAACTACGAGCAGTACTTC
TRBJ2-1	-	-	TRBV7-9	CASSPLNGGGNSYNEQFF	TGTGCCAGCAGCCCCTTAAACGGGGGAGGTAATTCCTACAATGAGCAGTTCTTC